Here is one T cell receptor beta chain with its context. Multiplex touch-down PCR amplified TRB using TRB-A and TRB-B pools in one tube. After re-calling the multiplex PCR reads, TCRdb lists one entry per CDR3 protein, DNA absent. The sample includes about 6,900 distinct CDR3 sequences. The record originates from a study of T cell clusters in autoimmune cytopenias. About the research overall: Healthy donor controls had a mean age of roughly 56 years and median age of roughly 60 years.

Looked up from germline, CDR1 is MNHEY and CDR2 is SMNVEV (reference sequence). The CDR3 runs 16 residues. Each sample's input was 200 to 250 ng genomic DNA, some 34,000 genome equivalents. The same data also went into a second study, on T cell repertoires in aging, cancer and after chemotherapy. This second study says: Rebound thymic output was suggested by rising median generation probability during chemotherapy in each cancer cohort.

The chain uses TRBV27 and TRBJ2-5; TCRdb calls TRBD2, which cannot be checked without DNA. The sample was peripheral blood. The sequence was obtained from a human donor in good health. CDR3 in amino acids: CASSLSFGISQETQYF.